The 18 T cell receptor beta chains below come from one sample, sequenced in a study of cytomegalovirus exposure and HLA in healthy donors. It was with 60 Vbeta and 13 Jbeta primers that the PCR ran. Here immunoSEQ multiplex PCR was the method, and the copy in TCRdb shows in-frame clones only, minus some. The table includes approximately 22,000 clones, 60% to 80% detected once. The sequenced sample consisted of PBMCs. The receptors were sampled from a man in his fifties or sixties in good health and CMV-seronegative.

The CDR3 reads CASRAPTTLSSGELFF. CDR3 DNA: TGTGCCAGCAGAGCGCCGACTACCCTATCGTCCGGGGAGCTGTTTTTT. The rearrangement links TRBV6-6 to TRBJ2-2, with D maybe TRBD2 (5 bases). CDR1 MNHNY and CDR2 SVGAGI come from the germline V gene (reference sequence). V lost 6 bases to trimming and J lost 6 bases, with 20 bases between them. The CDR3 consists of 16 residues.

V gene TRBV5-1 combines with J gene TRBJ1-3; TRBD1 agrees at 9 bases. This CDR3 has 17 amino acids. Germline CDR1 reads SGHRS; CDR2 reads YFSETQ. Trimming removed 0 bases from V and 4 bases from J; junction bases left unmatched: 8. CDR3 sequence: CASSLVTLGQGGNTIYF. The CDR3 bases are TGCGCCAGCAGCTTGGTAACGCTGGGACAGGGCGGAAACACCATATATTTT.

The chain recombines TRBV7-6 with TRBJ1-6; D might be TRBD1 (5 bases). CDR1 is SGHVS, CDR2 FNYEAQ, per germline. The CDR3 is 16 residues long. V was shortened by 3 bases and J by 0 bases, with 9 bases between the two germline ends. CDR3 bases: TGTGCCAGCAGCTTCGGACACTACTCCTATAATTCACCCCTCCACTTT. Its translation is CASSFGHYSYNSPLHF.

On this clone itself: At one end, the junction sequence differs from germline, possibly due to a read error. The genes are TRBV30 and TRBJ2-7, with 8 bases identical to TRBD2. The V gene's germline CDR1 is GTSNPN and CDR2 SVGIG (reference sequence). This CDR3 comprises 15 residues. For the CDR3, the DNA is TGTACCTGGAGCCCCGGGGGGGGCAGCCCCTACGAGCAGTACTTC. Its protein product is CTWSPGGGSPYEQYF.

This rearrangement joins TRBV6-1 to TRBJ2-1; 10 bases map to TRBD1. V shed 6 bases and J 9 bases; nucleotides not matched to a gene: 5. The CDR3 length is 13 residues. Germline V CDR1 and CDR2: MNHNS, SASEGT. As DNA, the CDR3 is TGTGCCAGCAGCGTGACAGGGGGCAGTGAGCAGTTCTTC. It yields the protein CASSVTGGSEQFF.

The chain is built from TRBV30 and TRBJ1-1; D is possibly TRBD1 (5 bases). The CDR3 consists of 14 residues. V lost 2 bases to trimming and J lost 5 bases, with 15 bases between them. Germline CDR1 and CDR2: GTSNPN and SVGIG (reference sequence). CDR3 sequence (DNA): TGTGCCTGGAGTACAGGCGGAGGGAAAACTGAAGCTTTCTTT. Translation gives CAWSTGGGKTEAFF.

The V call is TRBV7-6, the J call TRBJ2-1; no reliable D call. Per the germline V gene, CDR1 is SGHVS and CDR2 is FNYEAQ. The CDR3 has 12 amino acids. The ends were cut back, 2 bases at V and 8 bases at J, with 7 bases in the middle. DNA of the CDR3: TGTGCCAGCAGCTTATCTTTCGATGAGCAGTTCTTC. This encodes CASSLSFDEQFF. Full variable domain (missing parts from reference TRBV7-6 and TRBJ2-1): GAGVSQSPRYKVTKRGQDVALRCDPISGHVSLYWYRQALGQGPEFLTYFNYEAQQDKSGLPNDRFSAERPEGSISTLTIQRTEQRDSAMYRCASSLSFDEQFFGPGTRLTVL.

The chain couples TRBV11-3 to TRBJ2-3; no firm D call. Trimming took 5 bases from V and 3 from J, leaving 6 bases between them. This CDR3 has 12 amino acids. The germline V gene has CDR1 SGHNT and CDR2 YENEEA. DNA for the CDR3: TGTGCCAGCAGCCACTCGACAGATACGCAGTATTTT. As protein: CASSHSTDTQYF.

The chain combines TRBV19 with TRBJ2-7; D not certain. V lost 3 bases and J 3 bases, leaving 6 bases between the germline ends. This CDR3 is 12 amino acids long. The germline V gene encodes CDR1 LNHDA and CDR2 SQIVND (reference sequence). The DNA for the CDR3 is TGTGCCAGTAGTATGTCGGGCTACGAGCAGTACTTC. The encoded protein is CASSMSGYEQYF. The whole variable domain, remainder taken from reference TRBV19 and TRBJ2-7, is DGGITQSPKYLFRKEGQNVTLSCEQNLNHDAMYWYRQDPGQGLRLIYYSQIVNDFQKGDIAEGYSVSREKKESFPLTVTSAQKNPTAFYLCASSMSGYEQYFGPGTRLTVT.

Regarding this clone: Other DNA sequences in this specimen translate into the identical CDR3. The chain carries TRBV28 and TRBJ1-3, with 7 bases that match TRBD1. The CDR3 consists of 17 residues. The germline V gene has CDR1 MDHEN and CDR2 SYDVKM. Unmatched junction bases numbered 11, after V lost 6 bases and J lost 0 bases. Written as DNA, the CDR3 is TGTGCCAGCAGGGAACAGACAGGGACACGCTCTGGAAACACCATATATTTT. Its translation is CASREQTGTRSGNTIYF.

The chain recombines TRBV30 with TRBJ1-1; D is possibly TRBD1 (5 bases). The CDR3 length is 13 residues. Trimming pared 0 bases from V and 6 bases from J, leaving 11 bases between. Germline V gene lookup returns CDR1 GTSNPN and CDR2 SVGIG (reference sequence). The CDR3 sequence is CAWSVGGGSEAFF. In DNA form, the CDR3 reads TGTGCCTGGAGTGTGGGGGGGGGTTCTGAAGCTTTCTTT.

On this clone: The junction does not match germline at one end; this may be a read error. The rearrangement uses TRBV4-1 and TRBJ2-5, with TRBD2 identical over 8 bases. Germline assignment: CDR1 MGHRA and CDR2 YSYEKL. This CDR3 contains 15 residues. The CDR3 here is CPSSHTSGTEETQYF. CDR3 bases: TGCCCCAGCAGCCATACTAGCGGAACGGAAGAGACCCAGTACTTC.

This chain uses TRBV28 with TRBJ1-2; 7 bases are shared with TRBD1. CDR1 and CDR2 from the germline V gene are MDHEN and SYDVKM. V was clipped by 4 bases and J by 8 bases; unmatched bases: 7. The CDR3 totals 13 residues. The chain's CDR3 is CASSSGTERGYTF. The CDR3 nucleotides read TGTGCCAGCAGTTCCGGGACAGAAAGAGGCTACACCTTC.

The chain recombines TRBV6-4 with TRBJ2-7; D gene unclear. This CDR3 contains 15 residues. Trimming took 2 bases from V and 8 from J, leaving 19 bases between them. Germline V lookup: CDR1 MRHNA, CDR2 SNTAGT. DNA for the CDR3: TGTGCCAGCAGTGACACGGTTCAACTTCTTTTCAAGCAGTACTTC. It translates to CASSDTVQLLFKQYF.

The chain recombines TRBV27 with TRBJ2-7; D is perhaps TRBD1 (6 bases). This CDR3 spans 14 amino acids. Germline CDR1 and CDR2: MNHEY and SMNVEV (reference sequence). V was pared by 5 bases and J by 7 bases, with 18 bases between. CDR3 region: CASSDNRVSREQYF. CDR3 sequence (DNA): TGTGCCAGCAGTGACAACAGGGTTTCAAGGGAGCAGTACTTC.

The rearrangement links TRBV2 to TRBJ1-6; 7 bases match TRBD1. V was pared by 5 bases and J by 11 bases, with 6 bases of the junction left unmatched. The CDR3 spans 13 residues. Germline V gene lookup returns CDR1 SNHLY and CDR2 FYNNEI. This CDR3 is CASSRGTAPPLHF. The CDR3 nucleotides are TGTGCCAGCAGTAGGGGGACAGCCCCACCCCTCCACTTT. Full variable domain (remainder filled in from reference TRBV2 and TRBJ1-6): EPEVTQTPSHQVTQMGQEVILRCVPISNHLYFYWYRQILGQKVEFLVSFYNNEISEKSEIFDDQFSVERPDGSNFTLKIRSTKLEDSAMYFCASSRGTAPPLHFGNGTRLTVT.

The chain is built from TRBV30 and TRBJ1-5, with TRBD1 identical over 9 bases. With 2 bases clipped from V and 6 bases from J, the junction kept 8 bases outside the gene matches. CDR1 is GTSNPN and CDR2 is SVGIG in the germline V gene (reference sequence). This CDR3 is 15 amino acids long. The CDR3 sequence: CAWSHGTGIGQPQHF. The DNA of the CDR3 is TGTGCCTGGAGTCACGGGACAGGGATCGGTCAGCCCCAGCATTTT.

The chain uses TRBV5-4 and TRBJ2-7, with 7 bases identical to TRBD1. The length of the CDR3 is 19 residues. V shed 1 base and J 0 bases; nucleotides not matched to a gene: 16. Germline V gene data show CDR1 as SGHNT and CDR2 as YYREEE (reference sequence). The CDR3 nucleotides are TGTGCCAGCAGCTTGAAGACAGGGTGGCCCCCCTCTTACTCCTACGAGCAGTACTTC. The encoded protein is CASSLKTGWPPSYSYEQYF.